These T cell receptor beta chains were read from a single sample in a study of STAT3 mutations in large granular lymphocyte leukemia. Data came from immunoSEQ multiplex PCR; TCRdb stores just in-frame clones and leaves some out. The table shows around 30,000 clones, with around 85% occurring only once. The sequenced sample consisted of peripheral blood mononuclear cells. These receptors all stem from a man in his 60s with T-cell large granular lymphocyte leukemia. Some clones in this sample may be carry-over from other donors' samples. Both conserved end residues are part of each CDR3. The D gene is left open where the match is weak. Clone size, where shown, is once, few, many, or a class for clones that have expanded.

J | length | size | V | D | CDR3 | DNA
TRBJ2-5 | 13 | . | TRBV29-1 | . | CSVEETVQETQYF | TGCAGCGTTGAAGAGACAGTCCAAGAGACCCAGTACTTC
TRBJ1-1 | 11 | . | TRBV7-8 | . | CASSLGRLAFF | TGTGCCAGCAGCTTGGGACGGCTGGCTTTCTTT
TRBJ1-1 | 15 | . | TRBV18 | . | CASSPFNRANTEAFF | TGTGCCAGCTCACCATTTAACAGGGCAAACACTGAAGCTTTCTTT
TRBJ2-5 | 15 | . | TRBV6-6 | . | CASSYPGGRGETQYF | TGTGCCAGCAGTTACCCTGGAGGGCGAGGGGAGACCCAGTACTTC
TRBJ2-7 | 15 | . | TRBV6-6 | . | CASTPAAGSNYEQYF | TGTGCCAGCACTCCCGCGGCAGGGAGTAACTACGAGCAGTACTTC
TRBJ2-3 | 18 | . | TRBV5-1 | . | CASSLEVERRPSTDTQYF | TGCGCCAGCAGCTTGGAGGTAGAGAGACGTCCGAGCACAGATACGCAGTATTTT
TRBJ2-1 | 13 | . | TRBV6-5 | . | CASSPGLIDEQFF | TGTGCCAGCAGCCCCGGGCTGATCGATGAGCAGTTCTTC
TRBJ2-7 | 15 | . | TRBV7-9 | TRBD1 | CASSFTAGGPYEQYF | TGTGCCAGCAGCTTTACAGCAGGGGGCCCCTACGAGCAGTACTTC
TRBJ1-3 | 13 | . | TRBV29-1 | TRBD1 | CSVTGTDGNTIYF | TGCAGCGTAACCGGGACAGATGGAAACACCATATATTTT
TRBJ1-2 | 14 | . | TRBV5-1 | TRBD1 | CASSRQTGDYGYTF | TGCGCCAGCAGCCGCCAGACAGGGGATTATGGCTACACCTTC
TRBJ2-7 | 14 | once | TRBV30 | TRBD1 | CAWSDRGNFYEQYF | TGTGCCTGGAGTGACAGGGGGAATTTCTACGAGCAGTACTTC
TRBJ1-1 | 13 | . | TRBV28 | . | CASNGAGYTEAFF | TGTGCCAGCAACGGGGCAGGGTACACTGAAGCTTTCTTT
TRBJ2-7 | 14 | . | TRBV7-2 | TRBD2 | CASSFRSGRDEQYF | TGTGCCAGCAGCTTTAGAAGCGGGAGGGATGAGCAGTACTTC
TRBJ1-5 | 17 | . | TRBV2 | . | CASRDRLWLGSNQPQHF | TGTGCCAGCAGGGACCGATTATGGTTGGGGAGCAATCAGCCCCAGCATTTT
TRBJ2-2 | 16 | . | TRBV11-2 | TRBD2 | CASSLGSSGNTGELFF | TGTGCCAGCAGCTTAGGGTCTAGCGGGAACACCGGGGAGCTGTTTTTT
TRBJ2-5 | 11 | . | TRBV5-6 | . | CASSYKETQYF | TGTGCCAGCAGCTACAAAGAGACCCAGTACTTC
TRBJ1-1 | 10 | . | TRBV29-1 | . | CSVEGSKAFF | TGCAGCGTTGAGGGCAGTAAAGCTTTCTTT
TRBJ2-3 | 17 | . | TRBV7-9 | TRBD2 | CASSLPSGTSSTDTQYF | TGTGCCAGCAGCTTACCTAGCGGTACCTCTAGCACAGATACGCAGTATTTT
TRBJ1-2 | 14 | . | TRBV30 | . | CAWSVLGTLGGYTF | TGTGCCTGGAGTGTACTCGGGACATTGGGTGGCTACACCTTC
TRBJ1-6 | 16 | once | TRBV27 | . | CASRPQGPNYNSPLHF | TGTGCCAGCAGACCCCAGGGGCCCAACTATAATTCACCCCTCCACTTT
TRBJ1-2 | 15 | . | TRBV4-3 | . | CASSQGNRALECYTF | TGCGCCAGCAGCCAAGGAAACAGGGCTCTCGAGTGCTACACCTTC
TRBJ2-7 | 12 | . | TRBV19 | . | CASSIGRYEQYF | TGTGCCAGTAGTATAGGTCGTTACGAGCAGTACTTC
TRBJ1-5 | 15 | . | TRBV18 | . | CASSPPGTGNQPQHF | TGTGCCAGCTCACCACCGGGGACGGGGAATCAGCCCCAGCATTTT
TRBJ2-7 | 13 | . | TRBV4-1 | . | CASSQEWRGEQYF | TGCGCCAGCAGCCAAGAGTGGAGAGGGGAGCAGTACTTC
TRBJ1-6 | 14 | . | TRBV4-1 | . | CASSPYRDRSPLHF | TGCGCCAGCAGCCCGTACCGGGATCGTTCACCCCTCCACTTT
TRBJ2-1 | 15 | . | TRBV5-6 | . | CASSPTGLSYNEQFF | TGTGCCAGCAGCCCCACAGGGCTCTCCTACAATGAGCAGTTCTTC
TRBJ2-7 | 14 | . | TRBV6-1 | . | CASSEAWRLYEQYF | TGTGCCAGCAGTGAAGCGTGGCGGCTCTACGAGCAGTACTTC
TRBJ1-5 | 17 | . | TRBV2 | TRBD1 | CASSSRTGTHSNQPQHF | TGTGCCAGCAGTTCACGGACAGGGACCCATAGCAATCAGCCCCAGCATTTT
TRBJ1-6 | 15 | . | TRBV6-5 | TRBD1 | CATRTGTVYNSPLHF | TGTGCCACCCGGACAGGGACGGTCTATAATTCACCCCTCCACTTT
TRBJ1-2 | 12 | . | TRBV19 | TRBD1 | CASAGQGHGYTF | TGTGCCAGTGCAGGACAGGGACATGGCTACACCTTC
TRBJ1-2 | 19 | . | TRBV11-2 | . | CASSLGSWWAGELSYGYTF | TGTGCCAGCAGCTTAGGGTCTTGGTGGGCAGGGGAACTTTCCTATGGCTACACCTTC
TRBJ2-7 | 12 | . | TRBV7-7 | . | CVSGSSSYEQYF | TGTGTGTCCGGGTCGAGCTCCTACGAGCAGTACTTC
TRBJ2-5 | 11 | . | TRBV20-1 | . | CSKRTKETQYF | TGCAGCAAGAGAACGAAAGAGACCCAGTACTTC
TRBJ2-7 | 12 | . | TRBV9 | . | CASSLTGNEQYF | TGTGCCAGCAGCCTCACAGGAAACGAGCAGTACTTC
TRBJ2-3 | 14 | . | TRBV5-1 | . | CASSQTGTTDTQYF | TGCGCCAGCAGCCAAACAGGGACGACAGATACGCAGTATTTT
TRBJ2-3 | 14 | . | TRBV23-1 | . | CASSPYTRTDTQYF | TGCGCCAGCAGTCCCTACACCCGCACAGATACGCAGTATTTT
TRBJ2-7 | 14 | . | TRBV27 | TRBD1 | CASSSIRQGLEQYF | TGTGCCAGCAGTTCCATAAGACAGGGGCTCGAGCAGTACTTC
TRBJ2-7 | 14 | . | TRBV5-4 | . | CASSFEISNYEQYF | TGTGCCAGCAGCTTCGAGATCTCAAACTACGAGCAGTACTTC
TRBJ2-1 | 13 | . | TRBV5-1 | . | CASSLVRDNEQFF | TGCGCCAGCAGCTTGGTCAGGGACAATGAGCAGTTCTTC
TRBJ2-5 | 12 | . | TRBV19 | . | CASSIHSGTQYF | TGTGCCAGTAGTATCCATAGTGGGACCCAGTACTTC
TRBJ2-4 | 13 | once | TRBV25-1 | . | CASSGNTKNIQYF | TGTGCCAGCAGTGGAAACACAAAAAACATTCAGTACTTC
TRBJ2-7 | 12 | . | TRBV28 | . | CASWTASYEQYF | TGTGCCAGTTGGACAGCCTCCTACGAGCAGTACTTC